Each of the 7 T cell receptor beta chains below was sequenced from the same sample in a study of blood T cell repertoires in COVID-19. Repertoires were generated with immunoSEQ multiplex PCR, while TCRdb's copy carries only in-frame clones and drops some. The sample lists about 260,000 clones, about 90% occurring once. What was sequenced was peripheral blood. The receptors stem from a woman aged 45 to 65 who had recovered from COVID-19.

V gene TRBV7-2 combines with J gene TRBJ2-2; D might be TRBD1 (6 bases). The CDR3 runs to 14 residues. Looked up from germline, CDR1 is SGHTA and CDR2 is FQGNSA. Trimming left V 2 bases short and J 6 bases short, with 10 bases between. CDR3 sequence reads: CASSLQGFAGELFF. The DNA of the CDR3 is TGTGCCAGCAGCTTACAGGGGTTTGCCGGGGAGCTGTTTTTT.

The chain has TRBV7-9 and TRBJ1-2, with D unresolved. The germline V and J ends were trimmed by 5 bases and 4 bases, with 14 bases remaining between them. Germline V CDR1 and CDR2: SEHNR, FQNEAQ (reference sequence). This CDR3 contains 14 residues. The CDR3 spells CASSPHPGLYGYTF. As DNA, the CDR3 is TGTGCCAGCAGCCCCCACCCCGGACTCTATGGCTACACCTTC. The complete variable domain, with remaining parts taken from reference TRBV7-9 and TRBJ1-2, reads DTGVSQNPRHKITKRGQNVTFRCDPISEHNRLYWYRQTLGQGPEFLTYFQNEAQLEKSRLLSDRFSAERPKGSFSTLEIQRTEQGDSAMYLCASSPHPGLYGYTFGSGTRLTVV.

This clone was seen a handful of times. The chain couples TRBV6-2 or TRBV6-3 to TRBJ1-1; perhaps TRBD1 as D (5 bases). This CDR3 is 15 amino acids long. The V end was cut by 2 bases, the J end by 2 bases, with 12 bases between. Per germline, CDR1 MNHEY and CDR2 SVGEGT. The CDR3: CASSYLGHFNTEAFF. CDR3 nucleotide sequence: TGTGCCAGCAGTTACCTAGGACACTTTAACACTGAAGCTTTCTTT.

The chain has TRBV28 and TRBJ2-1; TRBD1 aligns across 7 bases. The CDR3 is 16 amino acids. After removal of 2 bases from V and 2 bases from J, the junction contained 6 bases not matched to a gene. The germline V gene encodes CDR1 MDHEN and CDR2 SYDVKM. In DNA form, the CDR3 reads TGTGCCAGCAGTTTAGGGTTGGACAGGCCCTACAATGAGCAGTTCTTC. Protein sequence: CASSLGLDRPYNEQFF. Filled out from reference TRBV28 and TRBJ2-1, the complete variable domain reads DVKVTQSSRYLVKRTGEKVFLECVQDMDHENMFWYRQDPGLGLRLIYFSYDVKMKEKGDIPEGYSVSREKKERFSLILESASTNQTSMYLCASSLGLDRPYNEQFFGPGTRLTVL.

CDR3 in amino acids: CANHPLRGPTNEKLFF. CDR3 sequence (DNA): TGTGCCAACCACCCCCTTAGGGGGCCTACTAATGAAAAACTGTTTTTT. The chain employs TRBV5-8 and TRBJ1-4; 7 nucleotides line up with TRBD1. The CDR3 spans 16 residues. V was pared by 9 bases and J by 2 bases, with 13 bases of the junction left unmatched. CDR1 and CDR2 from the germline V gene are SGHTS and YDEGEE.

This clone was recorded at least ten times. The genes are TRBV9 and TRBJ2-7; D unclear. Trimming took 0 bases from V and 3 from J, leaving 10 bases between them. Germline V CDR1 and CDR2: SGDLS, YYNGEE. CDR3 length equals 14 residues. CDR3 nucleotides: TGTGCCAGCAGCGTAGGTATCGTTAGCTACGAGCAGTACTTC. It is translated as CASSVGIVSYEQYF. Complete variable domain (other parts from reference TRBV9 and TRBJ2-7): DSGVTQTPKHLITATGQRVTLRCSPRSGDLSVYWYQQSLDQGLQFLIQYYNGEERAKGNILERFSAQQFPDLHSELNLSSLELGDSALYFCASSVGIVSYEQYFGPGTRLTVT.

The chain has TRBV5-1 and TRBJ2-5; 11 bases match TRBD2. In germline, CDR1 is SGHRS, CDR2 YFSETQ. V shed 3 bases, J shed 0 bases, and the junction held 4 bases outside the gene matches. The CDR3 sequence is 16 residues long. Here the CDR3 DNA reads TGCGCCAGCAGCTCGGGACTAGCGGTTTACCAAGAGACCCAGTACTTC. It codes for CASSSGLAVYQETQYF.